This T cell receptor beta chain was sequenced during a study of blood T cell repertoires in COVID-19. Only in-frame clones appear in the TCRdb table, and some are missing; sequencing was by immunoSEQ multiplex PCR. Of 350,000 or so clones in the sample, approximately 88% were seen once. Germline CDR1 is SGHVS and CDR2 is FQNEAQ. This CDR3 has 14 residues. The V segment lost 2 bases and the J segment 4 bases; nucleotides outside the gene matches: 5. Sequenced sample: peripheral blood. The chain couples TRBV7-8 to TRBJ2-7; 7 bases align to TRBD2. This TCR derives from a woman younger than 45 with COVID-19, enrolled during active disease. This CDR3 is CASSLWGGPYEQYV. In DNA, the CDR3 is TGTGCCAGCAGCTTATGGGGGGGTCCTTACGAGCAGTACGTC.